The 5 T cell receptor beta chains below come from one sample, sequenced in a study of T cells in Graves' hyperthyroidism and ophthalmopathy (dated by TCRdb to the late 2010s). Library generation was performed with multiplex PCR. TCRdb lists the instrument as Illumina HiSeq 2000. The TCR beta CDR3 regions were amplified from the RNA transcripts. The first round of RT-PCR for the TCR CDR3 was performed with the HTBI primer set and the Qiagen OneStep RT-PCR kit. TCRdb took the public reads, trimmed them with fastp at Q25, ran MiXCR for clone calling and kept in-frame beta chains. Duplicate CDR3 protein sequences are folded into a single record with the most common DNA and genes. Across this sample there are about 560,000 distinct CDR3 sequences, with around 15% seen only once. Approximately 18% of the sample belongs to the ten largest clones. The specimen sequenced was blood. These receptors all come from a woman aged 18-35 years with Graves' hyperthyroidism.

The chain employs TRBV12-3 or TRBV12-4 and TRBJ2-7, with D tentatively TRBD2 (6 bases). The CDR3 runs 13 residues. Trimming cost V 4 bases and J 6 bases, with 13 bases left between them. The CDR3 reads CASSSLGGREQYF. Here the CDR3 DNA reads TGTGCCAGCAGTTCCCTAGGAGGGCGCGAGCAGTACTTC.

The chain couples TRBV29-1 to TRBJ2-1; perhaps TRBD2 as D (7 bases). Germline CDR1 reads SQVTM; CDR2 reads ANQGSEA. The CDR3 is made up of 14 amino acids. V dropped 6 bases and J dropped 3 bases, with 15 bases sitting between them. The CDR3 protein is CSVSGGRYYNEQFF. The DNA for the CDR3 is TGCAGCGTCTCGGGGGGCCGCTACTACAATGAGCAGTTCTTC.

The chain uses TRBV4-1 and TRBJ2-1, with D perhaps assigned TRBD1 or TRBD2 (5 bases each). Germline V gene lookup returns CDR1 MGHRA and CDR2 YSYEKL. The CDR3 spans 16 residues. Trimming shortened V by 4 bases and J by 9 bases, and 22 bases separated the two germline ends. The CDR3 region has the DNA TGCGCCAGCAGCCCCCTCCGGGACCACAGTAGGGGTGAGCAGTTCTTC. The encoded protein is CASSPLRDHSRGEQFF.

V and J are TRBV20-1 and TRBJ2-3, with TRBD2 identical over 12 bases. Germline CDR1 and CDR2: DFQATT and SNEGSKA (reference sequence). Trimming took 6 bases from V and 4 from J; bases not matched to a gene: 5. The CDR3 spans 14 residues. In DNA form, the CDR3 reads TGCAGTGCAAGACTAGCGGGGGCGTCAGATACGCAGTATTTT. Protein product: CSARLAGASDTQYF.

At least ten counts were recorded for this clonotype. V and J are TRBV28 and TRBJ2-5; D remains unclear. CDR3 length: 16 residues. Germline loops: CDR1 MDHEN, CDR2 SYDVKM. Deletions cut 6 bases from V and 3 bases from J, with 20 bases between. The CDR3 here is CASSLWFRPREETQYF. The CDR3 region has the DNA TGTGCCAGCAGCTTGTGGTTTAGACCCCGAGAAGAGACCCAGTACTTC.